Shown below are 20 T cell receptor beta chains from a single sample sequenced in a study of cytomegalovirus exposure and HLA in healthy donors (dated by TCRdb to 2015 to 2018). Libraries were prepared through the immunoSEQ multiplex PCR assay. For the multiplex PCR, a mixture combining 60 forward primers for TCR Vbeta segments and 13 reverse primers for TCR Jbeta segments was used. TCRdb stores this immuneACCESS table with in-frame sequences only. Part of the clones is absent; in the studies checked, under half of the shortfall reflects unresolved V genes, and no reason is known for the rest. The sample table shows around 110,000 clones, and around 67% are seen once. The biggest ten clones account for 14% of the sample. The specimen sequenced was PBMCs. These TCRs come from a woman aged 40 to 50 in good health and CMV-seropositive.

V gene TRBV15 combines with J gene TRBJ2-5, with TRBD2 identical over 12 bases. CDR1 is LNHNV and CDR2 is YYDKDF in the germline V gene (reference sequence). The V segment lost 0 bases and the J segment 5 bases; nucleotides outside the gene matches: 10. The CDR3 extends over 18 amino acids. DNA of the CDR3: TGTGCCACCAGCAGAGAACTAGCGGGGGGATTTTTAAGGGAGACCCAGTACTTC. Protein sequence: CATSRELAGGFLRETQYF.

V usage is TRBV19 and J usage is TRBJ1-2, with 9 positions matching TRBD1. Losses at the gene ends were 7 bases for V and 7 bases for J; bases not matched to a gene: 13. Per germline, CDR1 LNHDA and CDR2 SQIVND (reference sequence). This CDR3 has 15 residues. The CDR3 spells CASTHLGTGSAGYTF. In DNA form, the CDR3 reads TGTGCCAGTACCCATTTAGGGACAGGGTCGGCTGGCTACACCTTC.

This clone was observed a handful of times. The chain carries TRBV7-3 and TRBJ2-1; 7 bases are shared with TRBD2. The CDR3 runs to 16 residues. The V segment lost 5 bases and the J segment 6 bases; nucleotides outside the gene matches: 13. Per the germline V gene, CDR1 is SGHTA and CDR2 is FQGTGA. The CDR3 spells CASSESREEPGNEQFF. The CDR3 DNA reads TGTGCCAGCAGCGAGTCCCGGGAGGAACCTGGCAATGAGCAGTTCTTC.

The table lists this clone with a few counts. V gene TRBV27 combines with J gene TRBJ2-5, with D possibly being TRBD2 (5 bases). Germline V gene data show CDR1 as MNHEY and CDR2 as SMNVEV (reference sequence). Trimming took 2 bases from V and 4 from J, leaving 17 bases between them. This CDR3 is built from 16 residues. The DNA of the CDR3 is TGTGCCAGCAGTTTAAGTAGCGCCGCCCTGGGAGAGACCCAGTACTTC. Protein product: CASSLSSAALGETQYF.

The rearrangement uses TRBV9 and TRBJ2-5; D is perhaps TRBD1 (6 bases). CDR1 is SGDLS and CDR2 is YYNGEE in the germline V gene. Trimming left V 3 bases short and J 2 bases short, with 14 bases between. The CDR3 length is 15 residues. This CDR3 is CASSASGTLQETQYF. The CDR3 DNA reads TGTGCCAGCAGCGCCTCCGGGACATTACAAGAGACCCAGTACTTC.

This sequence joins TRBV5-4 and TRBJ2-6; the D gene is possibly TRBD1 (6 bases). The CDR3 is made up of 17 amino acids. The germline V gene encodes CDR1 SGHNT and CDR2 YYREEE (reference sequence). Trimming cost V 3 bases and J 4 bases, with 17 bases left between them. The CDR3 is CASSWTTTGFGANVLTF. The DNA for the CDR3 is TGTGCCAGCAGCTGGACCACTACAGGGTTCGGGGCCAACGTCCTGACTTTC.

The rearrangement uses TRBV11-2 and TRBJ2-7; D unclear. Germline loops: CDR1 SGHAT, CDR2 FQNNGV. CDR3 length: 14 residues. V lost 2 bases to trimming and J lost 7 bases, with 15 bases between them. CDR3 coding DNA: TGTGCCAGCAGCTTAATCAGGCCCCCGGATGAGCAGTACTTC. Its protein is CASSLIRPPDEQYF.

V gene TRBV7-2 combines with J gene TRBJ2-5, with a possible D match to TRBD2 (7 bases). Germline V gene data show CDR1 as SGHTA and CDR2 as FQGNSA. The V end lost 0 bases, the J end lost 1 base, and 12 bases lay between the germline ends. This CDR3 has 16 residues. This CDR3 is CASSLAPGGVQETQYF. The CDR3 nucleotides are TGTGCCAGCAGCTTAGCCCCGGGGGGCGTCCAAGAGACCCAGTACTTC.

V usage is TRBV6-1 and J usage is TRBJ1-2; 12 positions agree with TRBD1. Trimming cost V 2 bases and J 4 bases; bases outside gene matches: 5. Germline loops: CDR1 MNHNS, CDR2 SASEGT. The CDR3 consists of 16 residues. In nucleotides, the CDR3 is TGTGCCAGCAGTGAAACGGGACAGGGGGCGACCTATGGCTACACCTTC. Translating gives CASSETGQGATYGYTF.

This clone was seen a few times. The chain is built from TRBV30 and TRBJ2-7; maybe TRBD1 (6 bases). Trimming cost V 0 bases and J 7 bases, with 7 bases left between them. This CDR3 is 11 amino acids long. Germline V lookup: CDR1 GTSNPN, CDR2 SVGIG (reference sequence). The CDR3 here is CAWSVRGEQYF. The CDR3 DNA follows: TGTGCCTGGAGTGTAAGGGGGGAGCAGTACTTC.

V gene TRBV7-8 combines with J gene TRBJ2-1; D gene ambiguous. Germline V gene sequence: CDR1 SGHVS, CDR2 FQNEAQ. V shed 3 bases and J shed 7 bases, with 10 bases lying between them. This CDR3 region has 13 residues. CDR3 residues: CASSLIRRNEQFF. CDR3 coding DNA: TGTGCCAGCAGCTTGATACGTAGAAATGAGCAGTTCTTC.

This chain links TRBV9 with TRBJ2-5, with D possibly matching TRBD1 (6 bases). CDR3 length equals 14 residues. Trimming stripped 0 bases from V and 1 base from J, with 7 bases between. Per the germline V gene, CDR1 is SGDLS and CDR2 is YYNGEE. The DNA for the CDR3 is TGTGCCAGCAGCGTAGGGACAGTCCAAGAGACCCAGTACTTC. Translation gives CASSVGTVQETQYF.

This clone was recorded once. Since the CDR3 does not end with the conserved phenylalanine or tryptophan, this likely comes from a read error. The J gene is TRBJ2-3, the V gene TRBV4-2; D is undetermined. The CDR3 consists of 11 residues. Per the germline V gene, CDR1 is LGHNA and CDR2 is YNFKEQ. V shed 6 bases and J shed 1 base, with 2 bases lying between them. The CDR3 reads CASSRTDTQYV. The CDR3 nucleotides are TGTGCCAGCAGTCGCACAGATACGCAGTATGTT.

The chain employs TRBV5-1 and TRBJ1-5; no firm D call. Germline assignment: CDR1 SGHRS and CDR2 YFSETQ. The V end lost 0 bases, the J end lost 2 bases, and 9 bases lay between the germline ends. This CDR3 contains 15 residues. In DNA, the CDR3 is TGCGCCAGCAGCTTGGGGGTGGGAGGCAATCAGCCCCAGCATTTT. Amino acids: CASSLGVGGNQPQHF.

V gene TRBV18 combines with J gene TRBJ1-5; D unclear. Trimming took off 3 bases at V and 4 bases at J, with 13 bases between the two ends. This CDR3 is 15 amino acids long. Germline CDR1 KGHSH, CDR2 LQKENI. CDR3 in DNA: TGTGCCAGCTCACCGGGTCCGGGGATTAATCAGCCCCAGCATTTT. Translation gives CASSPGPGINQPQHF.

CDR3 nucleotide sequence: TGTGCCAGTAGTATCCGGAGCTATGGCTACACCTTC. Protein sequence: CASSIRSYGYTF. The rearrangement joins TRBV19 to TRBJ1-2; no definite D call. Trimming shortened V by 3 bases and J by 4 bases, and 6 bases separated the two germline ends. The CDR3 is made up of 12 amino acids. In germline, CDR1 is LNHDA, CDR2 SQIVND (reference sequence). Drawing the rest from reference TRBV19 and TRBJ1-2, the complete variable domain is DGGITQSPKYLFRKEGQNVTLSCEQNLNHDAMYWYRQDPGQGLRLIYYSQIVNDFQKGDIAEGYSVSREKKESFPLTVTSAQKNPTAFYLCASSIRSYGYTFGSGTRLTVV.

The genes are TRBV5-1 and TRBJ2-7; 12 positions match TRBD1. CDR3 length: 16 amino acids. Per germline, CDR1 SGHRS and CDR2 YFSETQ. Trimming at V came to 4 bases and at J to 4 bases, leaving 9 bases not matched to a gene. The chain's CDR3 is CASSPDWDRGQYEQYF. In DNA, the CDR3 is TGCGCCAGCAGCCCTGATTGGGACAGGGGGCAGTACGAGCAGTACTTC.

This chain links TRBV4-2 with TRBJ1-2, with unresolved D. The CDR3 extends over 12 amino acids. The germline V gene has CDR1 LGHNA and CDR2 YNFKEQ. Trimming pared 5 bases from V and 5 bases from J, leaving 9 bases between. CDR3 nucleotide sequence: TGTGCCAGCAGCGGGCGAGGGTATGGCTACACCTTC. Its protein product is CASSGRGYGYTF.

J is TRBJ1-1 and V is TRBV6-6; no reliable D call. V was cut by 6 bases and J by 1 base, with 12 bases left in between. This CDR3 region has 14 residues. CDR1 MNHNY and CDR2 SVGAGI come from the germline V gene (reference sequence). The CDR3 protein is CASSHHIGNTEAFF. CDR3 DNA sequence: TGTGCCAGCAGCCACCATATCGGGAACACTGAAGCTTTCTTT.

The chain recombines TRBV11-2 with TRBJ2-5, with TRBD2 matching over 11 bases. CDR1 SGHAT and CDR2 FQNNGV come from the germline V gene. The ends lost 10 bases at V and 5 bases at J; junction bases unmatched: 15. CDR3 length equals 16 residues. CDR3 sequence (DNA): TGTGCCACCCAAGAGGTAGCGGGGGGGCCGGTGGAGACCCAGTACTTC. This codes for CATQEVAGGPVETQYF.